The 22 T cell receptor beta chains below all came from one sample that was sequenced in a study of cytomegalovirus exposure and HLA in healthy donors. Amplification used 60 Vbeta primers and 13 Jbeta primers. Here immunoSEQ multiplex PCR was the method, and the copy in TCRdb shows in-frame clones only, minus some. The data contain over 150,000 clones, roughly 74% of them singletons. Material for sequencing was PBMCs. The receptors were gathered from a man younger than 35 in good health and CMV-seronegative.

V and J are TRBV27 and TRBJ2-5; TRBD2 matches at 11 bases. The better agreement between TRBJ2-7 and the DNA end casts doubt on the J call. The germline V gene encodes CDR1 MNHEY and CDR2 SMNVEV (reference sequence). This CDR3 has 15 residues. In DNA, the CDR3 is TGTGCCAGCAGACTAGCGGGGGCCCGAACCTACGAGCAGTACTTC. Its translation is CASRLAGARTYEQYF.

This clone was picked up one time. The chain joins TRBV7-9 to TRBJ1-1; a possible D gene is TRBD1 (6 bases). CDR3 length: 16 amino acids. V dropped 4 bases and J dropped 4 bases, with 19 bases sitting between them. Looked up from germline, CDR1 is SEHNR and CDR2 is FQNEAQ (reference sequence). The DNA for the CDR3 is TGTGCCAGCAGCTCCCCCCACGGGGGGCGGGGCACTGAAGCTTTCTTT. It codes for CASSSPHGGRGTEAFF.

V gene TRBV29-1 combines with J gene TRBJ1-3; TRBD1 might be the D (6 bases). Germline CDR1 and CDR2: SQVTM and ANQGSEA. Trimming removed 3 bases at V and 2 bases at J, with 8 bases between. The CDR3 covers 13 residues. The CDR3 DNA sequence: TGCAGCGTTGACACAGGGACTGGAAACACCATATATTTT. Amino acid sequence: CSVDTGTGNTIYF.

The DNA for the CDR3 is TGTGCCAGCAGCCCTCGACTAGCGGTCCAAGAGACCCAGTACTTC. Translation: CASSPRLAVQETQYF. The chain links TRBV4-2 to TRBJ2-5; 9 positions agree with TRBD2. Looked up from germline, CDR1 is LGHNA and CDR2 is YNFKEQ. V dropped 4 bases and J dropped 1; count of bases not matched to a gene: 4. The CDR3 has 15 residues.

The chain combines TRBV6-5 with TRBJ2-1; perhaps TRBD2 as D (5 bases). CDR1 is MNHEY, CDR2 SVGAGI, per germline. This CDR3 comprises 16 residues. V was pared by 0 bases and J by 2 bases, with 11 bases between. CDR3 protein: CASSYSSGGTYNEQFF. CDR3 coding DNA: TGTGCCAGCAGTTACTCGTCAGGAGGTACCTACAATGAGCAGTTCTTC.

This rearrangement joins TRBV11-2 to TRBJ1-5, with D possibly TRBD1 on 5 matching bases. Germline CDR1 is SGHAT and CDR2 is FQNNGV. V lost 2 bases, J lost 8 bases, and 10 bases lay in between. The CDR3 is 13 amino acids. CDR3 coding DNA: TGTGCCAGCAGCTTAAGGGGAATAGAGCCCCAGCATTTT. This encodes CASSLRGIEPQHF. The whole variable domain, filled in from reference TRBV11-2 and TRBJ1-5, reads EAGVAQSPRYKIIEKRQSVAFWCNPISGHATLYWYQQILGQGPKLLIQFQNNGVVDDSQLPKDRFSAERLKGVDSTLKIQPAKLEDSAVYLCASSLRGIEPQHFGDGTRLSIL.

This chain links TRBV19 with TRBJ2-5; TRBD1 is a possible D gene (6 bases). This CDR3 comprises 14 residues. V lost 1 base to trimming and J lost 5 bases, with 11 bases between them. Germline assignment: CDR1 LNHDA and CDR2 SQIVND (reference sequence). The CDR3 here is CASSIGGLGETQYF. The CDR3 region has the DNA TGTGCCAGTAGTATAGGGGGGCTGGGGGAGACCCAGTACTTC.

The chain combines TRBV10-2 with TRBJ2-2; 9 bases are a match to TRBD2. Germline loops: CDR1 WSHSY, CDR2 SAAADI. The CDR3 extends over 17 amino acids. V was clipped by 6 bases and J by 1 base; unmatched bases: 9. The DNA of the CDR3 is TGCGCCAGCAGCGCCGTTAGCGGGGGCATGAACACCGGGGAGCTGTTTTTT. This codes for CASSAVSGGMNTGELFF.

This chain's CDR3 is CAWTTTGTGDYEQYF. The CDR3 DNA is TGTGCCTGGACCACCACCGGGACAGGAGACTACGAGCAGTACTTC. This rearrangement joins TRBV30 to TRBJ2-7; 8 positions match TRBD1. The CDR3 extends over 15 amino acids. Germline trimming cut 4 bases from V and 3 bases from J; bases unmatched to any gene: 11. Per germline, CDR1 GTSNPN and CDR2 SVGIG (reference sequence).

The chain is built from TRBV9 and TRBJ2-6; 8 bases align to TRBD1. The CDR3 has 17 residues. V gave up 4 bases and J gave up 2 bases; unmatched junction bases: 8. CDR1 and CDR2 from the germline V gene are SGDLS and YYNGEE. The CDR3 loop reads CASSPRTGKPGANVLTF. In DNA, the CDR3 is TGTGCCAGCAGCCCGAGGACAGGGAAGCCTGGGGCCAACGTCCTGACTTTC.

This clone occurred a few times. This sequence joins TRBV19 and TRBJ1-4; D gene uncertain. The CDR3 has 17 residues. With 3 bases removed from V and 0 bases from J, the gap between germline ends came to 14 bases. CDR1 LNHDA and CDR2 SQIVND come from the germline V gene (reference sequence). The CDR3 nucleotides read TGTGCCAGTAGTATGTACGGCAGGTTAGCAACTAATGAAAAACTGTTTTTT. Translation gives CASSMYGRLATNEKLFF.

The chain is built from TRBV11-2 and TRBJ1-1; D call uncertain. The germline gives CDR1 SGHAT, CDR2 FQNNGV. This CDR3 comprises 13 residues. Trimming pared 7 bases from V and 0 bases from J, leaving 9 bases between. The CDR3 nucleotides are TGTGCCAGCACGGGGTCCGTGAACACTGAAGCTTTCTTT. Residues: CASTGSVNTEAFF.

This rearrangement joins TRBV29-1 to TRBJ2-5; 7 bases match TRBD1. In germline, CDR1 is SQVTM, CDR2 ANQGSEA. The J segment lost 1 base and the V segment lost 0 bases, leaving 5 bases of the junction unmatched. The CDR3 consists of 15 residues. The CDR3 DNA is TGCAGCGTTGAAGATCGGGACAGACCCCAAGAGACCCAGTACTTC. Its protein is CSVEDRDRPQETQYF.

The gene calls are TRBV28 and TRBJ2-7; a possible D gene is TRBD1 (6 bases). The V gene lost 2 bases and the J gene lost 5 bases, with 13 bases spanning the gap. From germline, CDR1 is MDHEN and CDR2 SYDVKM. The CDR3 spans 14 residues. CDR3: CASSLRGWGHEQYV. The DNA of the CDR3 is TGTGCCAGCAGTTTAAGGGGTTGGGGGCACGAGCAGTACGTC.

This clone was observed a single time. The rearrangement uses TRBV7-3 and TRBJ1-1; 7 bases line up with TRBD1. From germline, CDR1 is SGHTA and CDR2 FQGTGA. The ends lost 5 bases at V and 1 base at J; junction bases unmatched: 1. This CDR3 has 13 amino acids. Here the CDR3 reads CASSRDRNTEAFF. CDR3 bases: TGTGCCAGCAGCAGGGACAGGAACACTGAAGCTTTCTTT.

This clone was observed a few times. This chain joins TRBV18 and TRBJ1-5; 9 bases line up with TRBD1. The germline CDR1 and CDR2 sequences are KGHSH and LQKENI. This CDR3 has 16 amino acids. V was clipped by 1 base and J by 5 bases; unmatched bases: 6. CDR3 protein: CASSPLGQGGHQPQHF. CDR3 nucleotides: TGTGCCAGCTCACCACTGGGACAGGGTGGGCATCAGCCCCAGCATTTT.

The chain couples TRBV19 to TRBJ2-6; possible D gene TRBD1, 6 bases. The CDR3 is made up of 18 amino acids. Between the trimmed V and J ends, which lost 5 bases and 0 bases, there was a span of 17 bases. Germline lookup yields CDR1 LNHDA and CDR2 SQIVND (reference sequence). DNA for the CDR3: TGTGCCAGTAGTCTCCCCGGGACACCCCTCTCTGGGGCCAACGTCCTGACTTTC. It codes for CASSLPGTPLSGANVLTF. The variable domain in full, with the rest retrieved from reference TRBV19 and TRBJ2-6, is DGGITQSPKYLFRKEGQNVTLSCEQNLNHDAMYWYRQDPGQGLRLIYYSQIVNDFQKGDIAEGYSVSREKKESFPLTVTSAQKNPTAFYLCASSLPGTPLSGANVLTFGAGSRLTVL.

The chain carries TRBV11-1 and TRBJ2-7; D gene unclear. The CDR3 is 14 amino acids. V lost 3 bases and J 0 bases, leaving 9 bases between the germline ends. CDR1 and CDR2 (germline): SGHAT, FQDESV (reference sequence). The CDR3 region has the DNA TGTGCCAGCAGCTTGCTAGATCACTCCTACGAGCAGTACTTC. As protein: CASSLLDHSYEQYF.

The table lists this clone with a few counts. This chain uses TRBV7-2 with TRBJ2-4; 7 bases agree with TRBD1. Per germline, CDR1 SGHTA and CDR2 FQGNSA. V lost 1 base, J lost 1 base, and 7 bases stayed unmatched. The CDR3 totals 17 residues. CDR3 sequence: CASSLVFRGTAKNIQYF. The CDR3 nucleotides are TGTGCCAGCAGCTTAGTGTTCAGGGGGACGGCCAAAAACATTCAGTACTTC.

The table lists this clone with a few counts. The CDR3 is CASSLSLGLAPYEQYF. The CDR3 DNA reads TGTGCCAGCAGTTTATCACTCGGGCTAGCTCCCTACGAGCAGTACTTC. The rearrangement joins TRBV27 to TRBJ2-7, with TRBD2 as a possible D gene (5 bases). Trimming removed 0 bases at V and 2 bases at J, with 14 bases between. The CDR3 consists of 16 residues. The germline V gene has CDR1 MNHEY and CDR2 SMNVEV (reference sequence).

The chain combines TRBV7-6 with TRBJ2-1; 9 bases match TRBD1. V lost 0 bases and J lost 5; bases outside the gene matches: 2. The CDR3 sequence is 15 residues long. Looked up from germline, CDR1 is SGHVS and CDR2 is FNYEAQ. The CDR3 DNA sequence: TGTGCCAGCAGCTTAGCGGGGACAGGGCACAATGAGCAGTTCTTC. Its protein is CASSLAGTGHNEQFF.

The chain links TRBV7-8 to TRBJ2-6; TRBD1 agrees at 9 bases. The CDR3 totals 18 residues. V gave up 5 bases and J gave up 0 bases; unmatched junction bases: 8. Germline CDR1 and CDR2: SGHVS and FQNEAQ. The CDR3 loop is CASSRRGTGRSGANVLTF. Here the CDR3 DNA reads TGTGCCAGCAGCCGACGTGGGACAGGGCGCTCTGGGGCCAACGTCCTGACTTTC.